One sample yielded the 31 T cell receptor beta chains listed below, sequenced in a study of neurological immune-mediated disorders. TCRdb fed the 5' RACE reads into MiXCR, producing one record per CDR3 protein. This table holds about 60,000 distinct CDR3 sequences, approximately 3.8% found once. The sample consisted of PBMCs. These receptors were taken from a young man with multiple sclerosis.

This clonotype was seen repeatedly, ten times or more. This rearrangement joins TRBV5-1 to TRBJ2-3; 9 bases match TRBD2. This CDR3 is built from 15 residues. Germline assignment: CDR1 SGHRS and CDR2 YFSETQ. With 4 bases clipped from V and 1 base from J, the junction kept 4 bases outside the gene matches. This CDR3 is CASSLAGTRTDTQYF. In DNA, the CDR3 is TGCGCCAGCAGCCTAGCGGGGACACGCACAGATACGCAGTATTTT.

There are many counts of this clonotype. The chain has TRBV6-6 and TRBJ2-1, with 7 bases fitting TRBD1. V lost 2 bases, J lost 6 bases, and 7 bases stayed unmatched. Germline V CDR1 and CDR2: MNHNY, SVGAGI (reference sequence). The CDR3 is 15 residues long. The CDR3 sequence: CASSYETGELNEQFF. CDR3 DNA: TGTGCCAGCAGTTACGAAACAGGGGAACTCAATGAGCAGTTCTTC.

Many counts were recorded for this clonotype. The chain recombines TRBV6-4 with TRBJ2-3, with D perhaps given as TRBD1 or TRBD2 (5 bases each). The CDR3 is 13 amino acids. Trimming took 5 bases from V and 2 from J, leaving 8 bases between them. The germline gives CDR1 MRHNA, CDR2 SNTAGT. Here the CDR3 DNA reads TGTGCCAGCAGTTCCGGGACCACAGATACGCAGTATTTT. Translation: CASSSGTTDTQYF.

The table lists this clonotype with many counts. The chain couples TRBV14 to TRBJ2-2; D is perhaps TRBD1 (5 bases). In germline, CDR1 is SGHDN, CDR2 FVKESK. V was trimmed by 4 bases and J by 1 base, leaving 13 bases between them. There are 16 residues in the CDR3. CDR3 sequence: CASSRAGLLNTGELFF. CDR3 DNA sequence: TGTGCCAGCAGCCGGGCAGGGTTGCTGAACACCGGGGAGCTGTTTTTT.

This clonotype was recorded at least ten times. This rearrangement joins TRBV5-1 to TRBJ1-5; D is unresolved. This CDR3 contains 12 residues. Germline V CDR1 and CDR2: SGHRS, YFSETQ. Trimming removed 1 base at V and 6 bases at J, with 5 bases between. CDR3 protein: CASSLSGQPQHF. CDR3 DNA sequence: TGCGCCAGCAGCTTGTCTGGTCAGCCCCAGCATTTT.

The chain recombines TRBV18 with TRBJ1-1, with TRBD1 identical over 9 bases. The CDR3 sequence is 16 residues long. Germline V gene data show CDR1 as KGHSH and CDR2 as LQKENI. After removal of 3 bases from V and 0 bases from J, the junction contained 5 bases not matched to a gene. The DNA of the CDR3 is TGTGCCAGCTCACCCTCACAGGGGGCAATGAACACTGAAGCTTTCTTT. Its translation: CASSPSQGAMNTEAFF.

In its sample, this clonotype was seen many times. The chain uses TRBV5-1 and TRBJ1-1, with TRBD1 as a possible D gene (5 bases). CDR1 and CDR2 (germline): SGHRS, YFSETQ. The V end lost 3 bases, the J end lost 1 base, and 13 bases lay between the germline ends. This CDR3 contains 15 residues. The CDR3 nucleotides read TGCGCCAGCAGCTCCCAGGGACCCGGGAACACTGAAGCTTTCTTT. Translation: CASSSQGPGNTEAFF.

In this sample, this clonotype turned up many times. The chain combines TRBV4-2 with TRBJ2-3; D may be TRBD2 (6 bases). This CDR3 has 16 residues. The germline V and J ends were trimmed by 0 bases and 4 bases, with 14 bases remaining between them. Germline V gene sequence: CDR1 LGHNA, CDR2 YNFKEQ. The CDR3 is CASSQERALAPDTQYF. CDR3 coding DNA: TGTGCCAGCAGCCAAGAACGGGCCCTAGCGCCAGATACGCAGTATTTT.

The sample holds many counts of this clonotype. This chain links TRBV6-5 with TRBJ1-5; no clear D. CDR3 length: 14 amino acids. Germline values: CDR1 MNHEY, CDR2 SVGAGI. The V end lost 5 bases, the J end lost 8 bases, and 16 bases lay between the germline ends. The CDR3 bases are TGTGCCAGCAGTCTGGGCGCGTCTTGGGAGCCCCAGCATTTT. This codes for CASSLGASWEPQHF.

This clonotype appeared many times. This chain uses TRBV27 with TRBJ2-5, with 14 bases identical to TRBD2. This CDR3 is 18 amino acids long. Germline loops: CDR1 MNHEY, CDR2 SMNVEV (reference sequence). V trimming: 3 bases; J trimming: 5 bases; junction bases outside the gene matches: 11. The CDR3 is CASSFGGLAGVGIETQYF. CDR3 nucleotides: TGTGCCAGCAGTTTCGGGGGACTAGCGGGGGTTGGCATTGAGACCCAGTACTTC.

This clonotype was seen ten or more times. The junction shows a germline mismatch at one end, possibly a read error. The rearrangement links TRBV28 to TRBJ2-6; the D call may be TRBD1 or TRBD2 (5 bases each). Germline-derived CDR1 and CDR2 are MDHEN and SYDVKM. The CDR3 covers 12 residues. CDR3 loop: CASTAGAKVLTF. The CDR3 DNA reads TGTGCCAGCACAGCCGGGGCCAAAGTCCTGACTTTC.

This clonotype was seen repeatedly, ten times or more. Here the CDR3 omits its conserved ending phenylalanine or tryptophan, so a read error is the likely source. The limits of the CDR3 on the DNA are not certain, so only TCRdb's listed CDR3 is given. The chain combines TRBV15 with TRBJ1-2; the tabulated D call, TRBD1, remains unverified against the DNA. Germline lookup yields CDR1 LNHNV and CDR2 YYDKDF (reference sequence). The CDR3 region is 10 residues in length, termini included. The CDR3: CATRTGQGAV.

This clonotype was counted ten times or more. CDR3 in amino acids: CASSFQPRTVKETQYF. CDR3 nucleotide sequence: TGCGCCAGCAGCTTTCAGCCCCGGACGGTAAAGGAGACCCAGTACTTC. This chain links TRBV5-1 with TRBJ2-5, with D unclear. Germline CDR1 reads SGHRS; CDR2 reads YFSETQ. The CDR3 loop spans 16 amino acids. V lost 2 bases, J lost 5 bases, and 19 bases lay in between.

This clonotype has a count of ten or more. This chain joins TRBV6-4 and TRBJ1-1, with 7 bases lining up with TRBD1. The CDR3 totals 16 residues. Germline lookup yields CDR1 MRHNA and CDR2 SNTAGT. With V trimmed by 5 bases and J by 1 base, 10 bases remained unmatched. CDR3 region: CASSLTGATWNTEAFF. The CDR3 DNA reads as TGTGCCAGCAGTTTAACAGGGGCGACTTGGAACACTGAAGCTTTCTTT.

A few counts support this clonotype. Being one base from a much bigger clone, this may be a read error. The rearrangement links TRBV7-2 to TRBJ2-3; 9 nucleotides match TRBD2. The germline CDR1 and CDR2 sequences are SGHTA and FQGNSA. V was clipped by 1 base and J by 0 bases; unmatched bases: 5. CDR3 size: 17 residues. CDR3 in amino acids: CASSLGPLAGSTDTQYF. In DNA, the CDR3 is TGTGCCAGCAGCTTAGGTCCCCTAGCGGGAAGCACAGATACGCAGTATTTT.

The table lists this clonotype with many counts. The chain is built from TRBV4-1 and TRBJ2-2, with D possibly being TRBD2 (6 bases). Germline assignment: CDR1 MGHRA and CDR2 YSYEKL. V was shortened by 4 bases and J by 3 bases, with 18 bases between the two germline ends. This CDR3 region has 17 residues. CDR3 sequence (DNA): TGCGCCAGCAGCCCCCGCGGGGCTGGCAGGGACACCGGGGAGCTGTTTTTT. Translation gives CASSPRGAGRDTGELFF.

Many counts were recorded for this clonotype. The V and J genes are TRBV6-1 and TRBJ1-1; D ambiguous. Trimming removed 5 bases from V and 1 base from J, with 11 bases in between. Germline values: CDR1 MNHNS, CDR2 SASEGT. This CDR3 comprises 14 residues. The CDR3 loop reads CASSPRQENTEAFF. DNA for the CDR3: TGTGCCAGCAGTCCTCGGCAGGAGAACACTGAAGCTTTCTTT.

This clonotype was recorded at least ten times. V usage is TRBV5-1 and J usage is TRBJ2-6, with D maybe TRBD1 (5 bases). The CDR3 is 15 amino acids. Germline loops: CDR1 SGHRS, CDR2 YFSETQ. Between the trimmed V and J ends, which lost 4 bases and 4 bases, there was a span of 12 bases. CDR3 in amino acids: CASSTRENGANVLTF. In DNA form, the CDR3 reads TGCGCCAGCAGCACCAGGGAAAACGGGGCCAACGTCCTGACTTTC.

This clonotype was picked up many times. The CDR3 DNA reads as TGTGCCAGCAGTTCCGGCTCTGCGGGGAGCGGCAGTGAGCAGTTCTTC. Translation gives CASSSGSAGSGSEQFF. The rearrangement uses TRBV12-3 or TRBV12-4 and TRBJ2-1, with a weak D call TRBD2 (6 bases). The CDR3 consists of 16 residues. The V gene lost 4 bases and the J gene lost 9 bases, with 22 bases spanning the gap.

This clonotype was counted ten times or more. The gene calls are TRBV3-1 and TRBJ2-5, with D possibly TRBD1 on 5 matching bases. Germline CDR1 LGHDT, CDR2 YNNKEL (reference sequence). The V end lost 3 bases, the J end lost 5 bases, and 16 bases lay between the germline ends. This CDR3 comprises 15 residues. CDR3 in DNA: TGTGCCAGCAGCCAGGACCTTGGCTGGGGCGAGACCCAGTACTTC. Translated, it gives CASSQDLGWGETQYF.

In its sample, this clonotype was seen many times. J is TRBJ2-5 and V is TRBV20-1, with D uncertain. Germline lookup yields CDR1 DFQATT and CDR2 SNEGSKA (reference sequence). V lost 0 bases and J lost 2, with 10 bases in between. There are 14 residues in the CDR3. CDR3 loop: CSARDQHLQETQYF. CDR3 bases: TGCAGTGCTAGAGATCAGCACCTTCAAGAGACCCAGTACTTC.

This clonotype showed up many times. The chain links TRBV5-1 to TRBJ2-3, with 8 nucleotides matching TRBD2. J gave up 3 bases and V 4 bases, and 1 base lay outside the gene matches. Germline loops: CDR1 SGHRS, CDR2 YFSETQ. The CDR3 loop spans 13 amino acids. In nucleotides, the CDR3 is TGCGCCAGCAGCGTAGCGGGGACAGATACGCAGTATTTT. As protein: CASSVAGTDTQYF.

This clonotype appeared many times. J is TRBJ1-5 and V is TRBV2; a weak D match, TRBD1 (5 bases). The CDR3 has 14 residues. Trimming stripped 4 bases from V and 4 bases from J, with 11 bases between. Germline V gene data show CDR1 as SNHLY and CDR2 as FYNNEI. CDR3 nucleotide sequence: TGTGCCAGCAGTGGAGAGACAGTGAATCAGCCCCAGCATTTT. Protein: CASSGETVNQPQHF.

In its sample, this clonotype was seen many times. The chain combines TRBV6-1 with TRBJ2-1; perhaps TRBD2 as D (6 bases). This CDR3 is 13 amino acids long. V lost 3 bases to trimming and J lost 8 bases, with 11 bases between them. Germline CDR1 and CDR2: MNHNS and SASEGT. The CDR3 bases are TGTGCCAGCAGTGAGACTATAGCGGATGAGCAGTTCTTC. Translation: CASSETIADEQFF.

This clonotype was picked up a small number of times. The chain links TRBV30 to TRBJ2-7, with D possibly matching TRBD2 (6 bases). Trimming removed 1 base at V and 2 bases at J, with 30 bases between. CDR1 GTSNPN and CDR2 SVGIG come from the germline V gene (reference sequence). There are 20 residues in the CDR3. The CDR3 nucleotides read TGTGCCTGGAGTGCCGGTAGACTAGTCAGGGACGCCCCTAGGACCTACGAGCAGTACTTC. Translating it yields CAWSAGRLVRDAPRTYEQYF.

This clonotype was counted at least ten times. The genes are TRBV12-3 or TRBV12-4 and TRBJ1-5; 9 positions match TRBD1. The trim removed 6 bases at V and 3 bases at J, leaving 9 bases unmatched. The CDR3 runs 16 residues. The CDR3 bases are TGTGCCAGCAGCCTACAGGGGGCTTTTAACAATCAGCCCCAGCATTTT. Encoded protein: CASSLQGAFNNQPQHF.

This clonotype turned up a few times. A much larger clone differs from this one at a single base, so this may be a read error. This chain connects TRBV5-1 to TRBJ1-1; D gene ambiguous. Trimming cost V 4 bases and J 1 base, with 8 bases left between them. This CDR3 spans 13 amino acids. Germline V gene sequence: CDR1 SGHRS, CDR2 YFSETQ. The CDR3 region has the DNA TGCGCCAGCAGCATCCAAAAGAACACTGAAGCTTTCTTT. It translates to CASSIQKNTEAFF.

This clonotype was observed at least ten times. This chain uses TRBV9 with TRBJ1-2; 7 nucleotides agree with TRBD1. This CDR3 spans 17 amino acids. Germline V gene data show CDR1 as SGDLS and CDR2 as YYNGEE. V lost 2 bases to trimming and J lost 8 bases; unmatched junction nucleotides: 18. The CDR3 DNA follows: TGTGCCAGCAGCGTCGACCTCCAGCCCAAGGGGGCCGAGGGCTACACCTTC. Its protein product is CASSVDLQPKGAEGYTF.

The gene calls are TRBV10-2 and TRBJ2-1; a possible D gene is TRBD2 (7 bases). Looked up from germline, CDR1 is WSHSY and CDR2 is SAAADI. The CDR3 is 14 amino acids. V was shortened by 2 bases and J by 8 bases, with 13 bases between the two germline ends. The CDR3 reads CASSEKGGLYEQFF. CDR3 coding DNA: TGCGCCAGCAGTGAGAAGGGGGGGCTCTATGAGCAGTTCTTC.

This clonotype was observed many times. V is TRBV5-5 and J is TRBJ2-7; no definite D call. Germline lookup yields CDR1 SGHKS and CDR2 YYEKEE (reference sequence). V lost 4 bases to trimming and J lost 2 bases, with 10 bases between them. The CDR3 runs 13 residues. The CDR3 here is CASSQAGAYEQYF. CDR3 DNA sequence: TGTGCCAGCAGCCAAGCCGGCGCCTACGAGCAGTACTTC.

V gene TRBV12-3 or TRBV12-4 combines with J gene TRBJ2-7, with D perhaps matching TRBD2 (5 bases). The CDR3 contains 14 residues. V dropped 5 bases and J dropped 3 bases, with 14 bases sitting between them. The CDR3 sequence: CASSPGVRSYEQYF. The CDR3 DNA follows: TGTGCCAGCAGTCCCGGGGTGCGGAGCTACGAGCAGTACTTC.